This T cell receptor beta chain is drawn from a study of shared clonotypes between healthy human individuals. General study results and limits: As a rule, naive subsets had a larger estimated richness than memory subsets. Shared across four donors were around 5% of the naive CD4 clonotypes.

V dropped 3 bases and J dropped 5 bases, with 31 bases sitting between them. The CDR3 loop spans 21 amino acids. CDR1 LNHDA and CDR2 SQIVND come from the germline V gene (reference sequence). A single count supports this clone. The antigen is undetermined. Each donor was a Caucasian adult residing in Nashville, Tennessee. It was at deep level that the assay was run. Sequencing was performed with immunoSEQ multiplex PCR; in TCRdb, only in-frame clones are kept and a portion is missing. The data show 2 million to 3 million clones, around nine tenths seen once. The sequencing sample was made of naive CD4+ T cells sorted from blood. The subset was: CD45RA+ positively selected. The clonotype was recovered from a man younger than 35 in good health. The chain recombines TRBV19 with TRBJ2-2; D is perhaps TRBD1 or TRBD2 (5 bases each). CDR3 DNA sequence: TGTGCCAGTAGTATTTTGGGTATGGGGACGGTTCATAGGTATGGGACCGGGGAGCTGTTTTTT. Encoded protein: CASSILGMGTVHRYGTGELFF.